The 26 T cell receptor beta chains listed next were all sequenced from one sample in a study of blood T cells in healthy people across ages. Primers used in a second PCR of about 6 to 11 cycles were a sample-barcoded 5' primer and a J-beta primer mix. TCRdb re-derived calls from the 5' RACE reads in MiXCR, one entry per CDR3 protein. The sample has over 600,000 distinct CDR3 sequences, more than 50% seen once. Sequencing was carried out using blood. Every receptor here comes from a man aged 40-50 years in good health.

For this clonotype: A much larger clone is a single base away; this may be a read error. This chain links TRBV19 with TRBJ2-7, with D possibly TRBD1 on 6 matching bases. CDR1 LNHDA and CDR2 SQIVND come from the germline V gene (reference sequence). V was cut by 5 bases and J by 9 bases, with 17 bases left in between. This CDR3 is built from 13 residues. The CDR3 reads CASSSSTGCAQYF. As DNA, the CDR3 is TGTGCCAGTAGTTCGTCTACAGGGTGTGCGCAGTACTTC.

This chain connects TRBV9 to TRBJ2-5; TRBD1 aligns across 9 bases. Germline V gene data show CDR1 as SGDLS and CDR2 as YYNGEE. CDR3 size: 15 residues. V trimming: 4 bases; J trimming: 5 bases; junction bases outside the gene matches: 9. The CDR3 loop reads CASSKRTGETETQYF. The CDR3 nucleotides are TGTGCCAGCAGCAAGAGGACAGGGGAGACGGAGACCCAGTACTTC.

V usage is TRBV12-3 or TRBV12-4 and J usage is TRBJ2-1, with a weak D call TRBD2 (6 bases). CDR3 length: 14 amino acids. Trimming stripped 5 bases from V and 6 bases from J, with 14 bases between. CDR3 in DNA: TGTGCCAGCAGTCCGGGGGAGGAACTCAATGAGCAGTTCTTC. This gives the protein CASSPGEELNEQFF.

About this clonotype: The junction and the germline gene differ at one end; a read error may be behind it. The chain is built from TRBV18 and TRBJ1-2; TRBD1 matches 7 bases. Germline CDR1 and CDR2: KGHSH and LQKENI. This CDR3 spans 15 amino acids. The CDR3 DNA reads TGTGCCAGCCCACCTCGACTCGGGACAGAAGGAGGCTACACCTTC. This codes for CASPPRLGTEGGYTF. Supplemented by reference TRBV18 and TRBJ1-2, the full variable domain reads NAGVMQNPRHLVRRRGQEARLRCSPMKGHSHVYWYRQLPEEGLKFMVYLQKENIIDESGMPKERFSAEFPKEGPSILRIQQVVRGDSAAYFCASPPRLGTEGGYTFGSGTRLTVV.

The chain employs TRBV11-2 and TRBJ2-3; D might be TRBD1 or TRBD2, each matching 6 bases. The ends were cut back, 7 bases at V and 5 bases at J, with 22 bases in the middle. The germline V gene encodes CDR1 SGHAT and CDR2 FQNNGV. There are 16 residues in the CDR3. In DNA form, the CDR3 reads TGTGCCAGCAACAACCTGGCGGGTAGGGGGGAAGATACGCAGTATTTT. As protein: CASNNLAGRGEDTQYF. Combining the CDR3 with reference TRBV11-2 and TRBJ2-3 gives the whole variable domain EAGVAQSPRYKIIEKRQSVAFWCNPISGHATLYWYQQILGQGPKLLIQFQNNGVVDDSQLPKDRFSAERLKGVDSTLKIQPAKLEDSAVYLCASNNLAGRGEDTQYFGPGTRLTVL.

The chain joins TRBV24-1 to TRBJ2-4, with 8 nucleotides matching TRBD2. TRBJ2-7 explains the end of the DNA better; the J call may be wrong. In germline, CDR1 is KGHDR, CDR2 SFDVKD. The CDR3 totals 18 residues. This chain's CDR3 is CATSDLGEREFVSYEQYF. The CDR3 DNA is TGTGCCACCAGTGATTTGGGCGAGCGGGAGTTCGTATCCTACGAGCAGTACTTC.

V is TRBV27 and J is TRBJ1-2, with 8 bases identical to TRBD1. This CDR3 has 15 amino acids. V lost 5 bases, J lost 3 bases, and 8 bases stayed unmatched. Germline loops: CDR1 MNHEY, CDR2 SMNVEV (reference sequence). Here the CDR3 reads CASSSMTGEYYGYTF. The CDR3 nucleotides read TGTGCCAGCAGTAGTATGACAGGGGAGTACTATGGCTACACCTTC.

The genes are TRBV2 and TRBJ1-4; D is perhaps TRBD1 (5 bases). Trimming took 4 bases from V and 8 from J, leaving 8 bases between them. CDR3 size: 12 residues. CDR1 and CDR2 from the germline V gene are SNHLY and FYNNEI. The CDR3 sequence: CASSGGEEKLFF. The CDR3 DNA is TGTGCCAGCAGTGGGGGCGAGGAAAAACTGTTTTTT.

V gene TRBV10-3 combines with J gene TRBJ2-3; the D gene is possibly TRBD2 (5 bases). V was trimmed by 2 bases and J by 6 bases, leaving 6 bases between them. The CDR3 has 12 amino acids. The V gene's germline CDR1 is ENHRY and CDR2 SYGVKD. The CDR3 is CAISEPGDTQYF. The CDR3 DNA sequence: TGTGCCATCAGTGAGCCGGGGGATACGCAGTATTTT.

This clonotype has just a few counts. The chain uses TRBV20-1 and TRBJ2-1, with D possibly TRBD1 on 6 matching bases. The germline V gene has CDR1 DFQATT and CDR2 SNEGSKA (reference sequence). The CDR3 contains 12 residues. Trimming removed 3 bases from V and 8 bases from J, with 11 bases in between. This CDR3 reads CSASGTSDEQFF. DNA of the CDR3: TGCAGTGCTAGCGGGACAAGCGATGAGCAGTTCTTC.

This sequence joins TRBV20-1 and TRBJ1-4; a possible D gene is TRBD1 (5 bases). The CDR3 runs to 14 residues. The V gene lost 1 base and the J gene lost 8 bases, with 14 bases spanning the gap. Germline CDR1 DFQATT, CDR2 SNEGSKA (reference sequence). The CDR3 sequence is CSARVAAGHEKLFF. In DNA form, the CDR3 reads TGCAGTGCTAGAGTGGCGGCAGGACACGAAAAACTGTTTTTT.

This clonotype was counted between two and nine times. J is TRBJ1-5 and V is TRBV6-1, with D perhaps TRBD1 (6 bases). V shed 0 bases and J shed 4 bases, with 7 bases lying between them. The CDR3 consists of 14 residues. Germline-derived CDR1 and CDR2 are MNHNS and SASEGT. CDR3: CASSEAGANQPQHF. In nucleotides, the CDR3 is TGTGCCAGCAGTGAAGCGGGGGCTAATCAGCCCCAGCATTTT.

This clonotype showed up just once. CDR3 in DNA: TGTGCCAGCAGTGAACAGGGGGAAGGTTCGCAGTTCTTC. The encoded protein is CASSEQGEGSQFF. The rearrangement joins TRBV25-1 to TRBJ2-1, with 7 bases identical to TRBD1. The V gene's germline CDR1 is MGHDK and CDR2 SYGVNS. The CDR3 length is 13 residues. J lost 12 bases, V lost 2 bases, and 7 bases had no gene match.

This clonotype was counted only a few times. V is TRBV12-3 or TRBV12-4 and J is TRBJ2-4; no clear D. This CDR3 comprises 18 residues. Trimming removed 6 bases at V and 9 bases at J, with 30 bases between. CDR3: CASRSDRVSIIGRSIQYF. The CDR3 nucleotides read TGTGCCAGCAGATCGGATAGAGTGAGCATCATTGGTAGAAGCATTCAGTACTTC.

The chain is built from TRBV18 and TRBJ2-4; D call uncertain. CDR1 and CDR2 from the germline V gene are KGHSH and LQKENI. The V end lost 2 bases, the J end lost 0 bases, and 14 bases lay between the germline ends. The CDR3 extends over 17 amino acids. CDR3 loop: CASSPNTGAGAKNIQYF. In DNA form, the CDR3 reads TGTGCCAGCTCACCAAATACCGGAGCTGGAGCCAAAAACATTCAGTACTTC.

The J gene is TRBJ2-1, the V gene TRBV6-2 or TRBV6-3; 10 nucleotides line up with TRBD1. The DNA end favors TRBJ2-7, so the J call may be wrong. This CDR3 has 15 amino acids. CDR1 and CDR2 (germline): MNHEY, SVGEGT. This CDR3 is CASSFHDRGHNEQYF. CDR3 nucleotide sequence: TGTGCCAGCAGTTTTCACGACAGGGGGCACAACGAGCAGTACTTC.

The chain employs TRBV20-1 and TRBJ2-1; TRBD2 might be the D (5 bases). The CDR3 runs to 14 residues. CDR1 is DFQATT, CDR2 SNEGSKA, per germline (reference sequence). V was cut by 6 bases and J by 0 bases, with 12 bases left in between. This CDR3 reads CSAERSGSYNEQFF. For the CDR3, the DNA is TGCAGTGCAGAACGGAGCGGCTCCTACAATGAGCAGTTCTTC.

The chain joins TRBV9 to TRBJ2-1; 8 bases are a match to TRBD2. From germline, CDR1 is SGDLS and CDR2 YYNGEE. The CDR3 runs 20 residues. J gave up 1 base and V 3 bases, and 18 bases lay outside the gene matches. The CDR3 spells CASSATKAGEIQRSYNEQFF. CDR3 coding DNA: TGTGCCAGCAGCGCAACCAAAGCGGGAGAAATTCAGCGGTCCTACAATGAGCAGTTCTTC.

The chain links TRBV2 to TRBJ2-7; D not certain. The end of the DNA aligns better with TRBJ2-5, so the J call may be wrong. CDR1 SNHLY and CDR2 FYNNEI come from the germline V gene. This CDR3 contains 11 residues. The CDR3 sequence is CASRAPETQYF. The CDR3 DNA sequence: TGTGCCAGCAGAGCCCCAGAGACCCAGTACTTC.

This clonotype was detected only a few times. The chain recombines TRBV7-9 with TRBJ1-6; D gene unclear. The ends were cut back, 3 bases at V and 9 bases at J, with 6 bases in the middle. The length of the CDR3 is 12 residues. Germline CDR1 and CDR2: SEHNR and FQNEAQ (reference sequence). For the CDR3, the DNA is TGTGCCAGCAGCTTCGACCCTTCACCCCTCCACTTT. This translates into CASSFDPSPLHF.

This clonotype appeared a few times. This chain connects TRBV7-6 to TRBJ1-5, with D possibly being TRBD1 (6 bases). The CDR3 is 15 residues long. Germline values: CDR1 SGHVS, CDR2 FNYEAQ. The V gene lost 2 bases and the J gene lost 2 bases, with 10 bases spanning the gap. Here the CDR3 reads CASSLRKGGNQPQHF. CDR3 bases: TGTGCCAGCAGCTTAAGAAAGGGGGGCAATCAGCCCCAGCATTTT.

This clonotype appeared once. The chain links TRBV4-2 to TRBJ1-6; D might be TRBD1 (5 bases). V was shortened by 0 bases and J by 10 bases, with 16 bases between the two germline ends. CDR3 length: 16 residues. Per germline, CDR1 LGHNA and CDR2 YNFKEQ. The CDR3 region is CASSQEKGQADSPLHF. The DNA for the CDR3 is TGTGCCAGCAGCCAAGAGAAGGGGCAGGCCGACTCACCCCTCCACTTT.

Here the CDR3 reads CASSQERGQGINTIYF. CDR3 coding DNA: TGTGCCAGCAGCCAAGAACGCGGACAGGGGATTAACACCATATATTTT. The rearrangement uses TRBV3-1 and TRBJ1-3, with 9 bases identical to TRBD1. This CDR3 has 16 amino acids. The V gene end was trimmed by 0 bases and the J gene end by 7 bases; junction bases not matched to a gene: 7. The germline V gene encodes CDR1 LGHDT and CDR2 YNNKEL (reference sequence).

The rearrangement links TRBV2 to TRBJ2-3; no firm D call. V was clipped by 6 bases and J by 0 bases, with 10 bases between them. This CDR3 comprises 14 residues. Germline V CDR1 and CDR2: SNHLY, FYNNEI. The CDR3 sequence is CASRGGSSTDTQYF. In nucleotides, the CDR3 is TGTGCCAGCAGGGGCGGATCTAGCACAGATACGCAGTATTTT.

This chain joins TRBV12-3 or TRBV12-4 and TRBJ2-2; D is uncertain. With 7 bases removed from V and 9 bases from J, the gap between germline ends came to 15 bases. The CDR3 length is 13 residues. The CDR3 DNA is TGTGCCAGCACACGGGTACTGGGCCGGGAGCTGTTTTTT. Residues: CASTRVLGRELFF.

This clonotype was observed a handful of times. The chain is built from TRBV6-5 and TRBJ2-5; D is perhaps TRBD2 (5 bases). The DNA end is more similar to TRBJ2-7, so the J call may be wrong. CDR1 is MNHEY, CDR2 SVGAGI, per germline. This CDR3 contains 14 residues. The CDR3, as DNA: TGTGCCAGCAAAGGTGCGGGCCGAACCTACGAGCAGTACTTC. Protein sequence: CASKGAGRTYEQYF.